This TCR beta chain was identified during a study of a mutant IDH1 vaccine in newly diagnosed glioma (dated by TCRdb to the early 2020s). Broadly, across the study: Vaccination was initiated 4-6 weeks after radiotherapy alone, or concurrently with temozolomide cycles in the chemotherapy-containing groups. Of the roughly 30 treated patients, around 60% were male and about 40% were female, and a mean age of roughly 40 years was recorded. Prior to enrollment, patients had been given standard therapy consisting of radiotherapy alone, temozolomide alone, or radiochemotherapy with temozolomide, with the combination given to most patients. The week-35 safety follow-up was designated visit V12, and the week-47 end of study was designated visit V13. Peripheral blood was collected at six visits: V03 (baseline), V05, V07, V10, V12 and V13. For exploratory analyses, longitudinal TCRB deep sequencing was carried out in approximately 25 treated patients wherever samples were available.

General conclusions and limits of the study: Changes in the top peripheral T cell clonotypes picked up by TCRB sequencing did not appear to be linked to pseudoprogression. Vaccine-induced immune responses across multiple MHC alleles were detected in 93.3% of patients. Selection of PBMC samples for TCRB deep sequencing was based on availability. The authors stated that sample limitations prevented analyses of patient blood samples from being reproduced.

Note on this clone: Its antigen has not been determined. Within one base of it there is no much larger clone, and no base qualities were kept.

The time point label, as the study defines it: week 47, end of study. A 20-mer mutant IDH1 peptide at 300 micrograms in Montanide made up each vaccine dose, which was injected subcutaneously together with topical imiquimod. Patients received eight vaccinations in weeks 1, 3, 5, 7, 11, 15, 19 and 23, corresponding to visits V03 through V10. All donors had newly diagnosed IDH1-mutant astrocytomas of WHO grade 3 or 4 that showed loss of nuclear ATRX. The samples were drawn from NOA16, a multicentre, single-arm, open-label phase I trial in Germany that tested a mutant IDH1 peptide vaccine in humans for the first time. The DNeasy Blood and Tissue Kit was used to extract genomic DNA from EDTA blood for TCRB sequencing. Trimming removed 6 bases from V and 2 bases from J, leaving 14 bases between the germline ends. Its CDR3 holds 14 amino acids, cysteine through phenylalanine. The entry retains the CDR3 DNA only, 42 bases that are in frame from base 1. CDR1 MNHNS and CDR2 SASEGT are derived from the germline V gene.

Library preparation used the immunoSEQ multiplex PCR assay. Following the manufacturer's protocol, the hsTCRB Kit was used to amplify rearranged TCR beta chain sequences. An Illumina MiSeq was used to sequence the TCRB libraries. The published analysis was carried out like this. Demultiplexing, trimming and gene mapping were performed with the kit vendor's proprietary platform. TCRdb provides this immuneACCESS table in a form limited to in-frame rearrangements. Some clones are lacking; in checked studies, under half of them reflect an unresolved V gene, and why the rest are absent is not known. The V and J calls and the clone size are those of that table, but D and trimming were determined from the DNA. For this sample the table gives about 94,000 clones, of which around 92% were detected only once. Together, the top ten hold approximately 0.8% of the sample.

Sequencing was performed on PBMCs, taken from a glioma patient whose treatment included an IDH1 peptide vaccine. This chain joins TRBV6-1 to TRBJ2-7; the D gene cannot be named for sure. This TCR was sampled from a woman aged 50 to 60 with glioma. The CDR3 reads as follows: CASRDVRSPYEQYF. The DNA sequence is as follows: TGTGCCAGCAGGGACGTTCGGAGTCCCTACGAGCAGTACTTC.